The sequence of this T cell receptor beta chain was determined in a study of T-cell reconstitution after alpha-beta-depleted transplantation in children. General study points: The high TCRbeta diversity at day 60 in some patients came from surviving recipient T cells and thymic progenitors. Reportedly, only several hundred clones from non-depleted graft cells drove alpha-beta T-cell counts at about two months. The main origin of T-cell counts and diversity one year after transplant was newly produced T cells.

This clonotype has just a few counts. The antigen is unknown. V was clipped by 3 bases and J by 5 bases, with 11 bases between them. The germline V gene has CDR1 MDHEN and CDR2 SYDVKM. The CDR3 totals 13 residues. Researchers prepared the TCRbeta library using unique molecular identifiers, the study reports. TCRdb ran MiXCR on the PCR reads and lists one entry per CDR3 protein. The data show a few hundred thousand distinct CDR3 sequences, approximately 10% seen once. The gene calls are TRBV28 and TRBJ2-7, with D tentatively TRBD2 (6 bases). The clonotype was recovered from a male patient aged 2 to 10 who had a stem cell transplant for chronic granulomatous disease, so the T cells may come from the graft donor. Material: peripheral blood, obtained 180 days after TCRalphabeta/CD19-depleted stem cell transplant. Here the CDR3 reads CASSFGGSDEQYF. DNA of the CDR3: TGTGCCAGCAGTTTCGGAGGGAGCGACGAGCAGTACTTC.